This T cell receptor (beta chain) was obtained from a study of OX40 agonist ivuxolimab in advanced cancers. The study in broad terms: The costimulatory receptor OX40 (CD134) was targeted by ivuxolimab, a fully human IgG2 agonistic monoclonal antibody. Intravenous ivuxolimab was administered to patients every 2 weeks at six dose levels: 0.01, 0.1, 0.3, 1.5, 3 and 10 mg/kg. Of the roughly 52 dose-escalation patients, hepatocellular carcinoma was present in about 20, melanoma in around 15, renal cell carcinoma in 9 and head and neck cancer in 9. The dose-escalation cohort was 82.7% male with a mean age of approximately 60 years, ranging from roughly 23 to 79. Patients were allowed to have had prior anti-PD-1, anti-PD-L1 or anti-CTLA-4 therapy, and approximately 40% of the dose-escalation patients had been treated with checkpoint inhibitors. Partial responses were achieved by three dose-escalation patients, of whom one had hepatocellular carcinoma and two had cutaneous melanoma. The point of sequencing TCRbeta in the periphery was to test whether ivuxolimab changed TCR sequence diversity and drove clonal T-cell expansion. The monotherapy dose-escalation portion (N of about 50 patients) of the phase I ivuxolimab trial is reported in the paper.

Trimming removed 3 bases from V and 4 bases from J; the gene matches leave 8 bases unexplained. From the cysteine up to the phenylalanine, the CDR3 has a length of 17 residues. Only the CDR3 DNA is retained, 51 bases long and in frame from the first base. CDR1 and CDR2, looked up from the germline V gene, are SGHDT and YYEEEE. About this clone itself: Its antigen has not been determined. No quality values exist for individual bases; no much larger clone is one base distant.

The research as a whole found: After ivuxolimab, more expanded clones were found on average in CD8+ T cells than in CD4+ T cells. Low levels of normalized T-cell clonal expansion were also seen in some patients who did not respond. At doses of 0.1 to 3.0 mg/kg, clonal expansion of both CD4+ and CD8+ blood T cells was observed from baseline to week 6. Partial responders in the 0.1-3.0 mg/kg groups had among the lowest normalized peripheral clonal expansion, especially among CD8+ T cells. The antigen specificity of the peripheral T cells that underwent clonal expansion was not determined.

Genomic DNA was extracted from sorted cells for sequencing of the TCRbeta CDR3 region. The immunoSEQ Assay was used for sequencing of TCRbeta CDR3 regions. TCRdb took this table from immuneACCESS and kept in-frame rearrangements with V and J called. Such tables lack part of the clones; where checked against another copy, unresolved V genes explain under half of the gap, and the rest is unexplained. This sample lists 60,000 to 85,000 clones; 80% to 90% were detected once. Approximately 0.54% of the sample goes to the ten largest clones. The trial excluded patients who had a history of autoimmune disease or who were on systemic immunosuppression. In every dose cohort, peripheral blood was drawn for TCR sequencing at baseline, cycle 4 day 1, and cycle 7 day 1. The samples were drawn from a first-in-human, open-label, multicenter phase I dose-escalation trial of ivuxolimab. The trial enrolled adults with locally advanced or metastatic head and neck squamous cell, hepatocellular, melanoma or renal cell carcinoma. Before TCR sequencing, CD4+ T cells and CD8+ T cells were sorted from peripheral blood as separate populations.

The clonotype was recovered from an adult with an advanced solid tumor such as melanoma, head and neck, liver or kidney cancer. The rearranged chain carries TRBV5-6 and TRBJ2-7, and TRBD2 matches 15 of the central bases. Specimen: CD4+ or CD8+ T cells sorted from blood, collected in a trial of the OX40 agonist ivuxolimab. The DNA sequence follows: TGTGCCAGCAGCTACCTCGGGGGGACTAGCGGGAGGTACGAGCAGTACTTC. Its product reads: CASSYLGGTSGRYEQYF. With the portions outside the CDR3 filled from the reference TRBV5-6 and TRBJ2-7 genes, the complete variable region becomes DAGVTQSPTHLIKTRGQQVTLRCSPKSGHDTVSWYQQALGQGPQFIFQYYEEEERQRGNFPDRFSGHQFPNYSSELNVNALLLGDSALYLCASSYLGGTSGRYEQYFGPGTRLTVT.